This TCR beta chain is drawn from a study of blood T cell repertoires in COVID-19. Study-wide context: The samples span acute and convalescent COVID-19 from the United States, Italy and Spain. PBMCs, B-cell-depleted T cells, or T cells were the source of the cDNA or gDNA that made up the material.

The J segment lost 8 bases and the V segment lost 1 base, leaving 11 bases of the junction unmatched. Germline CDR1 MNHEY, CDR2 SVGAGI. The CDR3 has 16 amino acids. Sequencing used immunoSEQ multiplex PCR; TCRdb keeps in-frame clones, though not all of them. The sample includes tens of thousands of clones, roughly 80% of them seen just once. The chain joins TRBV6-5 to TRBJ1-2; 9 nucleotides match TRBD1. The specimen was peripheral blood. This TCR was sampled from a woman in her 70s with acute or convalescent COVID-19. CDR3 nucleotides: TGTGCCAGCAGTTACTATAACCTTAGGACAGGGGACGGCTACACCTTC. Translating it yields CASSYYNLRTGDGYTF.